These 20 T cell receptor beta chains originate from one sample sequenced in a study of post-analysis software for immune sequencing data. The study, taken as a whole, reports: The study found TRBV5-6, TRBV5-1 and TRBV20-1 among several TRBV segments more frequent in patients than controls.

The antigens these receptors bind are not known. Built from TCR beta cDNA, the libraries had unique molecular identifiers in them. TCRdb recomputed calls from the PCR reads with MiXCR, one row per CDR3 protein. The sample shows hundreds of thousands of distinct CDR3 sequences, roughly 58% of them seen only once. The sequenced sample consisted of blood. The receptors shown here come from a girl aged 5-17 years with multiple sclerosis.

The rearrangement uses TRBV21-1 and TRBJ1-2; the D call of TRBD1 is as the table states it, not checked on the DNA. TRBV21-1 is assigned pseudogene status. This CDR3 has 18 amino acids. The CDR3 DNA sequence: TGTGCCAGCAGCAAAAATCGTGGGGCCGCCAGGGCTAACTATGGCTACACCTTC. Translation: CASSKNRGAARANYGYTF.

The chain combines TRBV20-1 with TRBJ1-1; D is unclear. The CDR3 covers 13 residues. V was shortened by 4 bases and J by 6 bases, with 15 bases between the two germline ends. Per the germline V gene, CDR1 is DFQATT and CDR2 is SNEGSKA (reference sequence). This CDR3 reads CSATDGSQAEAFF. In nucleotides, the CDR3 is TGCAGTGCTACCGACGGTTCTCAGGCTGAAGCTTTCTTT.

This chain joins TRBV6-1 and TRBJ2-1; 14 bases are shared with TRBD2. In germline, CDR1 is MNHNS, CDR2 SASEGT. The CDR3 extends over 18 amino acids. V trimming: 6 bases; J trimming: 0 bases; junction bases outside the gene matches: 7. The CDR3 sequence: CASRSTGTSGGSYNEQFF. The CDR3 nucleotides read TGTGCCAGCAGGAGTACCGGGACTAGCGGGGGCTCCTACAATGAGCAGTTCTTC.

Of note for this clonotype: A read error may account for a junction end that differs from germline. V is TRBV30 and J is TRBJ2-5; D may be TRBD2 (6 bases). The germline CDR1 and CDR2 sequences are GTSNPN and SVGIG (reference sequence). CDR3 length equals 16 residues. The CDR3 loop reads CVWRLAGRPDQETQYF. CDR3 nucleotide sequence: TGTGTCTGGAGGTTGGCGGGGCGACCAGATCAAGAGACCCAGTACTTC.

In nucleotides, the CDR3 is TGCAGCCCTAAATCGGCCAGGAACTACAATGAGCAGTTCTTC. The encoded protein is CSPKSARNYNEQFF. V and J are TRBV29-1 and TRBJ2-1, with D unclear. CDR1 SQVTM and CDR2 ANQGSEA come from the germline V gene. The CDR3 sequence is 14 residues long. Trimming pared 8 bases from V and 3 bases from J, leaving 17 bases between.

This chain joins TRBV7-2 and TRBJ2-1; D possibly corresponds to TRBD1 (5 bases). Germline loops: CDR1 SGHTA, CDR2 FQGNSA. The CDR3 covers 14 residues. V gave up 7 bases and J gave up 1 base, with 11 bases separating them. The DNA for the CDR3 is TGTGCCAGCACCGACAGAATATCCTACAATGAGCAGTTCTTC. Amino acids: CASTDRISYNEQFF.

The V call is TRBV6-1, the J call TRBJ2-6; D unclear. Looked up from germline, CDR1 is MNHNS and CDR2 is SASEGT. V lost 7 bases, J lost 2 bases, and 9 bases lay in between. The CDR3 extends over 14 amino acids. CDR3 sequence: CASTPFAGANVLTF. The CDR3 DNA sequence: TGTGCCAGCACACCCTTCGCTGGGGCCAACGTCCTGACTTTC.

There are a few counts of this clonotype. The genes are TRBV29-1 and TRBJ2-5; D not certain. The CDR3 is made up of 11 amino acids. Trimming shortened V by 6 bases and J by 3 bases, and 8 bases separated the two germline ends. Looked up from germline, CDR1 is SQVTM and CDR2 is ANQGSEA. Here the CDR3 reads CSVPQKETQYF. Written as DNA, the CDR3 is TGCAGCGTCCCCCAGAAAGAGACCCAGTACTTC.

Note on this clonotype: At one end the junction does not follow the germline gene, possibly because of a read error. V usage is TRBV7-2 and J usage is TRBJ1-5; D gene uncertain. The CDR3 covers 15 residues. In germline, CDR1 is SGHTA, CDR2 FQGNSA. The chain's CDR3 is CASSSGASRNRPQHF. In nucleotides, the CDR3 is TGTGCCAGCAGCTCAGGAGCTAGTCGCAATCGGCCCCAGCATTTT.

The sample holds a few counts of this clonotype. The V and J genes are TRBV10-3 and TRBJ1-2; D may be TRBD1 (5 bases). The length of the CDR3 is 13 residues. V dropped 5 bases and J dropped 8 bases, with 15 bases sitting between them. CDR1 ENHRY and CDR2 SYGVKD come from the germline V gene. CDR3 in amino acids: CAISLARDKGYTF. DNA for the CDR3: TGTGCCATCAGTCTCGCCAGGGATAAAGGCTACACCTTC.

This clonotype was observed a handful of times. This chain uses TRBV12-3 or TRBV12-4 with TRBJ2-1; the D gene is possibly TRBD1 (5 bases). V was trimmed by 1 base and J by 5 bases, leaving 18 bases between them. The CDR3 length is 17 residues. DNA for the CDR3: TGTGCCAGCAGTTTAGTGGCTTCGGACAAGGGGAACAATGAGCAGTTCTTC. It yields the protein CASSLVASDKGNNEQFF.

This chain joins TRBV20-1 and TRBJ1-2, with 10 nucleotides matching TRBD1. This CDR3 is built from 14 residues. After removal of 4 bases from V and 5 bases from J, the junction contained 7 bases not matched to a gene. CDR1 DFQATT and CDR2 SNEGSKA come from the germline V gene (reference sequence). CDR3 sequence (DNA): TGCAGTGCTACAGACAGGGGGCCTCGGTATGGCTACACCTTC. It specifies CSATDRGPRYGYTF.

J is TRBJ1-6 and V is TRBV25-1; D is undetermined. There are 14 residues in the CDR3. CDR1 and CDR2 from the germline V gene are MGHDK and SYGVNS. Between the trimmed V and J ends, which lost 5 bases and 9 bases, there was a span of 14 bases. The CDR3 DNA follows: TGTGCCAGCAGTTTAAACGGAATCCGTTCACCCCTCCACTTT. Amino acids: CASSLNGIRSPLHF. The whole variable domain, filled in from reference TRBV25-1 and TRBJ1-6, reads EADIYQTPRYLVIGTGKKITLECSQTMGHDKMYWYQQDPGMELHLIHYSYGVNSTEKGDLSSESTVSRIRTEHFPLTLESARPSHTSQYLCASSLNGIRSPLHFGNGTRLTVT.

The chain uses TRBV11-2 and TRBJ2-7; no definite D call. Germline values: CDR1 SGHAT, CDR2 FQNNGV. There are 13 residues in the CDR3. The V and J ends lost 4 bases and 7 bases respectively, with 14 bases between them. The CDR3 protein is CASSSSRLGEQYF. CDR3 sequence (DNA): TGTGCCAGCAGCTCATCTCGCCTCGGAGAGCAGTACTTC.

The rearrangement links TRBV4-1 to TRBJ1-5; 8 nucleotides line up with TRBD1. V lost 0 bases to trimming and J lost 2 bases; unmatched junction nucleotides: 3. CDR3 length: 16 residues. Germline V CDR1 and CDR2: MGHRA, YSYEKL. CDR3 nucleotides: TGCGCCAGCAGCCAAGATGCAGGGGGCCGCAATCAGCCCCAGCATTTT. Translated, it gives CASSQDAGGRNQPQHF.

The rearrangement links TRBV24-1 to TRBJ2-3; TRBD2 agrees at 12 bases. CDR1 is KGHDR and CDR2 is SFDVKD in the germline V gene. This CDR3 contains 20 residues. V lost 3 bases to trimming and J lost 3 bases; unmatched junction nucleotides: 15. In nucleotides, the CDR3 is TGTGCCACCAGTGATGCACCTGCTAGCGGGAGGGCCGGGAGAACAGATACGCAGTATTTT. Protein: CATSDAPASGRAGRTDTQYF.

The chain joins TRBV3-1 to TRBJ1-4; 7 bases are shared with TRBD1. CDR3 length: 15 amino acids. CDR1 and CDR2 from the germline V gene are LGHDT and YNNKEL (reference sequence). The V gene end was trimmed by 1 base and the J gene end by 8 bases; junction bases not matched to a gene: 7. The CDR3 loop is CASSQAPGGEEKLFF. In DNA form, the CDR3 reads TGTGCCAGCAGCCAAGCGCCAGGGGGGGAGGAAAAACTGTTTTTT.

The chain links TRBV9 to TRBJ2-4; 7 bases agree with TRBD1. V was clipped by 2 bases and J by 13 bases; unmatched bases: 12. CDR1 and CDR2 from the germline V gene are SGDLS and YYNGEE. The CDR3 consists of 14 residues. The CDR3 DNA follows: TGTGCCAGCAGCGTCAAGGGGGCATTGGGAGAGCAGTACTTC. It is translated as CASSVKGALGEQYF.

The V gene is TRBV7-3, the J gene TRBJ2-1; 12 bases agree with TRBD2. Trimming took 5 bases from V and 5 from J; bases not matched to a gene: 10. CDR3 size: 17 residues. Germline CDR1 SGHTA, CDR2 FQGTGA. The CDR3 DNA follows: TGTGCCAGCAGCCCAATGCACCTAGCGGGAGGGGACAATGAGCAGTTCTTC. Protein product: CASSPMHLAGGDNEQFF.

The gene calls are TRBV7-2 and TRBJ2-5; tentative D call: TRBD2 (5 bases). V was clipped by 5 bases and J by 9 bases, with 19 bases between them. The CDR3 is made up of 14 amino acids. The germline V gene has CDR1 SGHTA and CDR2 FQGNSA. CDR3 amino acids: CASSPASSGGPQYF. The CDR3 DNA is TGTGCCAGCAGCCCAGCCTCGAGCGGTGGTCCCCAGTACTTC.